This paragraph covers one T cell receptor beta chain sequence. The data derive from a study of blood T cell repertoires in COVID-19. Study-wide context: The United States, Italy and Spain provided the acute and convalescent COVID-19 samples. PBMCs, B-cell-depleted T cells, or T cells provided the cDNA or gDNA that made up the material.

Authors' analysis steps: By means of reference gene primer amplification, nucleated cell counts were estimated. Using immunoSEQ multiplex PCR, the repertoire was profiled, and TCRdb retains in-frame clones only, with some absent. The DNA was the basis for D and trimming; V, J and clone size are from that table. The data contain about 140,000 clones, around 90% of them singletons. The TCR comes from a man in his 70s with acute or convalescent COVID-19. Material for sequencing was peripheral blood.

This CDR3 is CASRRTGGDEKLFF. CDR3 bases: TGTGCCAGCAGACGGACAGGGGGCGATGAAAAACTGTTTTTT. The rearrangement uses TRBV5-4 and TRBJ1-4; 11 bases align to TRBD1. The trim removed 5 bases at V and 6 bases at J, leaving 3 bases unmatched. The CDR3 is 14 amino acids. CDR1 SGHNT and CDR2 YYREEE come from the germline V gene (reference sequence).